These 30 T cell receptor beta chains originate from one sample sequenced in a study of blood T cell repertoires in COVID-19. Data came from immunoSEQ multiplex PCR; TCRdb stores just in-frame clones and leaves some out. The sample has tens of thousands of clones; approximately 94% are singletons. The sequencing sample was made of peripheral blood. These TCRs come from a man aged 65 to 85 with active COVID-19.

The rearrangement links TRBV3-1 (or the pseudogene TRBV3-2) to TRBJ2-1; 9 nucleotides agree with TRBD2. Per the germline V gene, CDR1 is LGHDT and CDR2 is YNNKEL (reference sequence). V lost 2 bases to trimming and J lost 10 bases; unmatched junction nucleotides: 9. The length of the CDR3 is 15 residues. This chain's CDR3 is CASSQKGLALEEQFF. The CDR3 region has the DNA TGTGCCAGCAGCCAAAAAGGACTAGCGTTGGAAGAGCAGTTCTTC.

The gene calls are TRBV25-1 and TRBJ1-1; D is possibly TRBD1 (6 bases). The CDR3 is 13 amino acids. Trimming took 3 bases from V and 2 from J, leaving 7 bases between them. Per the germline V gene, CDR1 is MGHDK and CDR2 is SYGVNS. The CDR3 here is CASSDRGNTEAFF. The CDR3 bases are TGTGCCAGCAGTGACAGGGGTAACACTGAAGCTTTCTTT.

This chain joins TRBV19 and TRBJ1-2; D unclear. The CDR3 sequence is 15 residues long. Germline loops: CDR1 LNHDA, CDR2 SQIVND (reference sequence). Trimming shortened V by 7 bases and J by 2 bases, and 17 bases separated the two germline ends. CDR3 nucleotide sequence: TGTGCCAGTATAATGAGGGCTGCACAGAACTATGGCTACACCTTC. It encodes CASIMRAAQNYGYTF.

This clone was observed a single time. J is TRBJ1-4 and V is TRBV19; 10 bases are a match to TRBD1. Looked up from germline, CDR1 is LNHDA and CDR2 is SQIVND (reference sequence). Losses at the gene ends were 0 bases for V and 6 bases for J; bases not matched to a gene: 4. The CDR3 covers 16 residues. CDR3 coding DNA: TGTGCCAGTAGTATAGATCTCGGGACAGGGGATGAAAAACTGTTTTTT. Translation gives CASSIDLGTGDEKLFF.

V usage is TRBV7-6 and J usage is TRBJ2-1, with D tentatively TRBD2 (5 bases). CDR3 length equals 17 residues. CDR1 is SGHVS, CDR2 FNYEAQ, per germline. The V and J ends lost 5 bases and 0 bases respectively, with 17 bases between them. The CDR3 loop is CASSRGSGQSSYNEQFF. Here the CDR3 DNA reads TGTGCCAGCAGCCGGGGATCGGGTCAAAGCTCCTACAATGAGCAGTTCTTC. The entire variable domain, with the rest obtained from reference TRBV7-6 and TRBJ2-1, is as follows: GAGVSQSPRYKVTKRGQDVALRCDPISGHVSLYWYRQALGQGPEFLTYFNYEAQQDKSGLPNDRFSAERPEGSISTLTIQRTEQRDSAMYRCASSRGSGQSSYNEQFFGPGTRLTVL.

CDR3 DNA: TGTGCCAGCTCACCCCTACAGGGTTCTGGGGCCAACGTCCTGACTTTC. Its translation: CASSPLQGSGANVLTF. The chain joins TRBV18 to TRBJ2-6, with a possible D match to TRBD1 (6 bases). The germline CDR1 and CDR2 sequences are KGHSH and LQKENI. The ends were cut back, 3 bases at V and 1 base at J, with 10 bases in the middle. CDR3 size: 16 residues.

V gene TRBV6-1 combines with J gene TRBJ2-2, with D possibly TRBD2 on 6 matching bases. Trimming left V 3 bases short and J 4 bases short, with 15 bases between. CDR3 length equals 16 residues. Germline-derived CDR1 and CDR2 are MNHNS and SASEGT. The DNA of the CDR3 is TGTGCCAGCAGTGATCGTGGAGGGGTTGCCACCGGGGAGCTGTTTTTT. Translated, it gives CASSDRGGVATGELFF.

The chain is built from TRBV27 and TRBJ2-7, with 8 bases identical to TRBD1. The CDR3 is 14 amino acids. V lost 5 bases, J lost 4 bases, and 7 bases stayed unmatched. The germline CDR1 and CDR2 sequences are MNHEY and SMNVEV (reference sequence). CDR3 nucleotide sequence: TGTGCCAGCAGTCCCAGGGGGCACGTATACGAGCAGTACTTC. This encodes CASSPRGHVYEQYF.

The V and J genes are TRBV27 and TRBJ2-5; tentative D call: TRBD1 (5 bases). Germline lookup yields CDR1 MNHEY and CDR2 SMNVEV (reference sequence). The CDR3 is 17 amino acids. The V gene lost 5 bases and the J gene lost 4 bases, with 23 bases spanning the gap. CDR3 sequence: CASSQGWVSGRGETQYF. The CDR3 DNA reads TGTGCCAGCAGTCAAGGTTGGGTCTCAGGAAGGGGAGAGACCCAGTACTTC.

This chain connects TRBV7-9 to TRBJ2-3; 7 positions agree with TRBD1. CDR1 and CDR2 (germline): SEHNR, FQNEAQ (reference sequence). V trimming: 7 bases; J trimming: 4 bases; junction bases outside the gene matches: 5. The CDR3 sequence is 13 residues long. CDR3 coding DNA: TGTGCCAGCATGGGGCAGGGGGCAGATACGCAGTATTTT. Translating gives CASMGQGADTQYF.

This chain uses TRBV29-1 with TRBJ2-1, with TRBD2 matching over 10 bases. The CDR3 sequence is 16 residues long. CDR1 is SQVTM and CDR2 is ANQGSEA in the germline V gene. J lost 4 bases, V lost 7 bases, and 13 bases had no gene match. The CDR3 DNA reads TGCAGCGCGCCCCTGGTTCTAGCGGGGGCTTACAATGAGCAGTTCTTC. As protein: CSAPLVLAGAYNEQFF.

This sequence joins TRBV6-2 or TRBV6-3 and TRBJ2-1; TRBD2 matches at 10 bases. CDR3 length: 15 residues. Germline CDR1 and CDR2: MNHEY and SVGEGT. The trim removed 6 bases at V and 4 bases at J, leaving 6 bases unmatched. The DNA of the CDR3 is TGTGCCAGCAGCCGATATAGCGGGGGGTACAATGAGCAGTTCTTC. This encodes CASSRYSGGYNEQFF.

The chain has TRBV6-4 and TRBJ2-2; possibly TRBD1 for D (5 bases). V was shortened by 0 bases and J by 1 base, with 9 bases between the two germline ends. The CDR3 consists of 16 residues. Germline assignment: CDR1 MRHNA and CDR2 SNTAGT. CDR3 in DNA: TGTGCCAGCAGTGACTCAGCAGGGATGAACACCGGGGAGCTGTTTTTT. This sequence encodes CASSDSAGMNTGELFF.

To note about this clone: Its ends do not fully match the called genes, so a read error is possible. The chain uses TRBV10-3 and TRBJ2-7; a possible D gene is TRBD1 (6 bases). This CDR3 has 13 residues. Germline V gene data show CDR1 as ENHRY and CDR2 as SYGVKD. CDR3 nucleotides: TGTGCCATCAGTGAGCGACAGGACGATCCTGCCAGATTC. It encodes CAISERQDDPARF.

This clone was recorded only once. Here the CDR3 reads CASSPGLAGGRETQYF. The CDR3 region has the DNA TGTGCCAGCAGCCCTGGACTAGCGGGGGGGCGAGAGACCCAGTACTTC. The chain combines TRBV7-7 with TRBJ2-5; 15 bases match TRBD2. Germline CDR1 and CDR2: SSHAT and FNYEAQ (reference sequence). The CDR3 totals 16 residues. The ends lost 5 bases at V and 4 bases at J; junction bases unmatched: 5.

J is TRBJ2-3 and V is TRBV9; tentative D call: TRBD2 (6 bases). This CDR3 spans 17 amino acids. Germline-derived CDR1 and CDR2 are SGDLS and YYNGEE. V lost 4 bases, J lost 4 bases, and 22 bases lay in between. CDR3 coding DNA: TGTGCCAGCAGCCCCCTCCACCCGGGAGAATTCGCAGATACGCAGTATTTT. Protein: CASSPLHPGEFADTQYF. The whole variable domain, filled in from reference TRBV9 and TRBJ2-3, reads DSGVTQTPKHLITATGQRVTLRCSPRSGDLSVYWYQQSLDQGLQFLIQYYNGEERAKGNILERFSAQQFPDLHSELNLSSLELGDSALYFCASSPLHPGEFADTQYFGPGTRLTVL.

The V call is TRBV4-3, the J call TRBJ1-1; no reliable D call. V gave up 6 bases and J gave up 1 base, with 15 bases separating them. The CDR3 length is 15 residues. Germline V gives CDR1 LGHNA, CDR2 YSLEER. This CDR3 is CASRLRRTQNTEAFF. CDR3 coding DNA: TGCGCCAGCAGACTCAGGAGGACCCAGAACACTGAAGCTTTCTTT.

The chain combines TRBV4-2 with TRBJ2-6, with D possibly TRBD1 on 5 matching bases. CDR3 length equals 16 residues. CDR1 is LGHNA and CDR2 is YNFKEQ in the germline V gene. V lost 0 bases to trimming and J lost 0 bases, with 6 bases between them. CDR3 sequence: CASSQDTGSGANVLTF. DNA of the CDR3: TGTGCCAGCAGCCAAGATACAGGCTCTGGGGCCAACGTCCTGACTTTC.

The V and J genes are TRBV7-8 and TRBJ2-7; 8 nucleotides agree with TRBD1. The CDR3 loop spans 16 amino acids. V lost 3 bases to trimming and J lost 2 bases; unmatched junction nucleotides: 9. CDR1 is SGHVS and CDR2 is FQNEAQ in the germline V gene. The CDR3 reads CASSLNTGTGPYEQYV. As DNA, the CDR3 is TGTGCCAGCAGCTTGAACACCGGGACAGGACCCTACGAGCAGTACGTC.

To note about this clone: The sample has other DNA sequences that encode this CDR3 too. This chain joins TRBV7-8 and TRBJ1-1, with 7 bases fitting TRBD1. CDR3 length: 14 residues. With V trimmed by 5 bases and J by 1 base, 4 bases remained unmatched. Germline-derived CDR1 and CDR2 are SGHVS and FQNEAQ. DNA of the CDR3: TGTGCCAGCAGCATCGGGACAGCGAACACTGAAGCTTTCTTT. It codes for CASSIGTANTEAFF.

The chain combines TRBV7-2 with TRBJ2-1; D not certain. Trimming took 4 bases from V and 2 from J, leaving 12 bases between them. Germline V gene lookup returns CDR1 SGHTA and CDR2 FQGNSA. CDR3 length: 15 amino acids. The CDR3 DNA reads TGTGCCAGCAGCTCCTCCCCCGTTACCTACAATGAGCAGTTCTTC. It codes for CASSSSPVTYNEQFF.

The chain recombines TRBV3-1 (or the pseudogene TRBV3-2) with TRBJ2-5; no clear D gene. This CDR3 has 14 residues. Germline assignment: CDR1 LGHDT and CDR2 YNNKEL (reference sequence). Trimming stripped 0 bases from V and 2 bases from J, with 7 bases between. This CDR3 is CASSQDRLQETQYF. The DNA for the CDR3 is TGTGCCAGCAGCCAAGACAGGTTGCAAGAGACCCAGTACTTC.

The chain joins TRBV19 to TRBJ2-5; 11 bases match TRBD1. With V trimmed by 5 bases and J by 5 bases, 4 bases remained unmatched. Germline lookup yields CDR1 LNHDA and CDR2 SQIVND (reference sequence). CDR3 length equals 14 residues. The CDR3 nucleotides are TGTGCCAGTAGTTCAGGGACAGGGGGGGAGACCCAGTACTTC. It is translated as CASSSGTGGETQYF.

The count of this clone is one. The rearrangement uses TRBV7-2 and TRBJ1-5; a possible D gene is TRBD1 (6 bases). The CDR3 is 18 residues long. The V end was cut by 3 bases, the J end by 3 bases, with 21 bases between. Germline CDR1 and CDR2: SGHTA and FQGNSA. As DNA, the CDR3 is TGTGCCAGCAGCTTGCCGCGTATCGGGGGGCCGGTCAATCAGCCCCAGCATTTT. As protein: CASSLPRIGGPVNQPQHF.

This clone was seen once. The J gene is TRBJ2-3, the V gene TRBV2, with 10 bases lining up with TRBD2. The CDR3 length is 13 residues. Germline values: CDR1 SNHLY, CDR2 FYNNEI. Trimming removed 4 bases from V and 11 bases from J; junction bases left unmatched: 6. Written as DNA, the CDR3 is TGTGCCAGCAGTGGGCTAGCGGGGGTAGGGCAGTATTTT. It specifies CASSGLAGVGQYF.

This chain connects TRBV12-2 to TRBJ1-2; TRBD1 was called by the table and not checked on the DNA. TRBV12-2 is a pseudogene locus. The CDR3 is made up of 20 amino acids. CDR3 protein: CASRGRILKTGAILNYGYTF. The CDR3 nucleotides are TGTGCAAGTCGGGGTCGGATCCTTAAGACAGGGGCTATACTAAACTATGGCTACACCTTC.

This rearrangement joins TRBV6-2 or TRBV6-3 to TRBJ1-1; TRBD1 matches at 7 bases. The ends lost 2 bases at V and 4 bases at J; junction bases unmatched: 10. Germline CDR1 is MNHEY and CDR2 is SVGEGT. The CDR3 spans 16 residues. CDR3 sequence (DNA): TGTGCCAGCAGTTACCGGGGAACAGGGGTGGGCACTGAAGCTTTCTTT. Its protein is CASSYRGTGVGTEAFF.

The chain recombines TRBV6-5 with TRBJ1-2; 7 positions match TRBD1. This CDR3 contains 14 residues. Germline CDR1 reads MNHEY; CDR2 reads SVGAGI. Losses at the gene ends were 3 bases for V and 5 bases for J; bases not matched to a gene: 6. The CDR3 coding sequence is TGTGCCAGCAGTTATATAACAGGGGAGTATGGCTACACCTTC. This codes for CASSYITGEYGYTF.

This chain uses TRBV7-8 with TRBJ2-5; D may be TRBD2 (6 bases). The CDR3 has 14 residues. V was cut by 5 bases and J by 2 bases, with 12 bases left in between. Per the germline V gene, CDR1 is SGHVS and CDR2 is FQNEAQ. The CDR3, as DNA: TGTGCCAGCAGCGTGGTTGGGGGGCAAGAGACCCAGTACTTC. This codes for CASSVVGGQETQYF.

V usage is TRBV5-5 and J usage is TRBJ2-3; no firm D call. Germline CDR1 SGHKS, CDR2 YYEKEE (reference sequence). Trimming removed 6 bases at V and 3 bases at J, with 11 bases between. CDR3 length: 13 residues. CDR3 residues: CASTWRGTDTQYF. The CDR3 DNA reads TGTGCCAGCACCTGGAGAGGTACAGATACGCAGTATTTT.